Described below is a single T cell receptor beta chain sequence and its context. The data were taken from a study of cytotoxic CD8 clonotypes in ibrutinib-treated CLL. The CDR3 totals 12 residues. V shed 4 bases and J shed 7 bases, with 6 bases lying between them. The germline V gene has CDR1 SGDLS and CDR2 YYNGEE. The method was immunoSEQ multiplex PCR; TCRdb's version includes in-frame clones alone and lacks a portion of them. The table records approximately 320,000 clones, 67% of them present only once. V is TRBV9 and J is TRBJ2-6; D gene unclear. The sequence was collected from a human donor with chronic lymphocytic leukemia. This specimen was PBMCs, taken after 36 months of ibrutinib treatment. For the CDR3, the DNA is TGTGCCAGCAGCTTCCCCGCCAACGTCCTGACTTTC. It yields the protein CASSFPANVLTF.